This TCR beta chain originates from a study of blood T cell repertoires in COVID-19. Germline V gene data show CDR1 as SNHLY and CDR2 as FYNNEI. The ends lost 6 bases at V and 3 bases at J; junction bases unmatched: 2. This CDR3 region has 14 residues. This clone was found a few times. Sequencing used immunoSEQ multiplex PCR; TCRdb keeps in-frame clones, though not all of them. The repertoire holds 180,000 or so clones, with roughly 84% as singletons. V usage is TRBV2 and J usage is TRBJ1-2; 12 positions match TRBD1. This receptor was obtained from a woman aged 70 to 79 with COVID-19, enrolled during active disease. What was sequenced was peripheral blood. The CDR3 coding sequence is TGTGCCAGCAGGGGGACAGGGGGCGACTATGGCTACACCTTC. Its protein product is CASRGTGGDYGYTF.